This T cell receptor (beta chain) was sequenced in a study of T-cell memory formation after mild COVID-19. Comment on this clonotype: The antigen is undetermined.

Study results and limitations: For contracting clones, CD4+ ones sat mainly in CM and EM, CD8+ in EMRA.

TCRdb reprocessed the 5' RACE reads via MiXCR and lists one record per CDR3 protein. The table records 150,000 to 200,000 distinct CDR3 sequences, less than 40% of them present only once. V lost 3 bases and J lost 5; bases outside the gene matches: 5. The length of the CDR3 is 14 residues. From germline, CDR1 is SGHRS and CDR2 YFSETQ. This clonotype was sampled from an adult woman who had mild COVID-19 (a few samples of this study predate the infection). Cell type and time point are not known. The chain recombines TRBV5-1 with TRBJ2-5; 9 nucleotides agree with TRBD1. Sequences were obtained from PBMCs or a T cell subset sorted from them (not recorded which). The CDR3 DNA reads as TGCGCCAGCAGCTGGGGGGACAGGGCCGAGACCCAGTACTTC. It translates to CASSWGDRAETQYF.